These 13 T cell receptor beta chains share one sample of origin, sequenced in a study of Graves' ophthalmopathy and Graves' hyperthyroidism. Amplification of the TCR beta CDR3 regions used RNA transcripts (as template). An initial RT-PCR round employing HTBI primers preceded a second-round multiplex PCR. Via MiXCR, TCRdb re-called the multiplex PCR reads, giving one row per CDR3 protein. The repertoire holds approximately 410,000 distinct CDR3 sequences, 15% to 17% seen once, with roughly 7% in the top ten. The sequenced sample consisted of peripheral blood. These receptors all stem from a woman younger than 30 with stable Graves' hyperthyroidism.

This clonotype was detected a few times. The germline gene is not matched at one end of the junction; a read error may be the cause. The chain combines TRBV25-1 with TRBJ1-1; D remains unclear. This CDR3 is built from 12 residues. The germline V gene has CDR1 MGHDK and CDR2 SYGVNS. The CDR3 coding sequence is TGTGCCAGCACTGAAATTGGGACTGAAGCTTTCTTT. Protein product: CASTEIGTEAFF.

This clonotype was seen repeatedly, ten times or more. The genes are TRBV12-3 or TRBV12-4 and TRBJ1-5, with D uncertain. V was pared by 6 bases and J by 3 bases, with 12 bases between. The CDR3 length is 14 residues. The CDR3 bases are TGTGCCAGCAGCCCTACGGGCCCCAATCAGCCCCAGCATTTT. Translated: CASSPTGPNQPQHF.

In its sample, this clonotype was seen many times. This sequence joins TRBV24-1 and TRBJ1-1; maybe TRBD1 (6 bases). Per the germline V gene, CDR1 is KGHDR and CDR2 is SFDVKD. CDR3 length: 14 residues. The V end lost 4 bases, the J end lost 7 bases, and 15 bases lay between the germline ends. The CDR3 DNA reads as TGTGCCACCAGTGACCCTACAGGGCTGGGTGAAGCTTTCTTT. This sequence encodes CATSDPTGLGEAFF.

Turning to this clonotype: The conserved phenylalanine or tryptophan is not found at the CDR3 terminus, so this likely reflects a read error. The CDR3 loop is CASSHGTGGSYEQYY. The CDR3, as DNA: TGTGCCAGCTCACACGGGACAGGGGGCTCCTACGAGCAGTACTAC. The genes are TRBV12-3 or TRBV12-4 and TRBJ2-7, with TRBD1 identical over 11 bases. The junction had 6 bases not matched to a gene; V was cut back by 8 bases and J by 0 bases. The CDR3 has 15 residues.

This clonotype was seen many times. This chain uses TRBV2 with TRBJ2-7; no clear D gene. This CDR3 has 14 residues. Trimming left V 7 bases short and J 1 base short, with 14 bases between. The germline V gene encodes CDR1 SNHLY and CDR2 FYNNEI. CDR3 bases: TGTGCCAGCAAAAACAGTGAGAGTTCCTACGAGCAGTACTTC. This translates into CASKNSESSYEQYF.

This clonotype was counted many times. This rearrangement joins TRBV11-2 to TRBJ2-7; tentative D call: TRBD1 (5 bases). The CDR3 is 13 amino acids. CDR1 is SGHAT and CDR2 is FQNNGV in the germline V gene. The V end lost 0 bases, the J end lost 6 bases, and 9 bases lay between the germline ends. CDR3 amino acids: CASSLEVGLEQYF. The CDR3 coding sequence is TGTGCCAGCAGCTTAGAGGTGGGGCTCGAGCAGTACTTC.

This clonotype has ten or more counts. The V call is TRBV6-5, the J call TRBJ2-7; TRBD1 agrees at 8 bases. The CDR3 length is 14 residues. Unmatched junction bases numbered 7, after V lost 6 bases and J lost 3 bases. Germline CDR1 and CDR2: MNHEY and SVGAGI. In nucleotides, the CDR3 is TGTGCCAGCAGGGCCGGGACAGGAGGCTACGAGCAGTACTTC. It codes for CASRAGTGGYEQYF.

On this clonotype: A much larger clone is a single base away; this may be a read error. The rearrangement uses TRBV7-3 and TRBJ1-5, with 7 bases aligning to TRBD1. The CDR3 is 17 amino acids. CDR1 SGHTA and CDR2 FQGTGA come from the germline V gene. The CDR3 DNA reads TGTGCCAGCAGCTACCCGACAGGGCTCCTCTCAAATCAGACCCAGCATTTT. Translating gives CASSYPTGLLSNQTQHF.

This clonotype has ten or more counts. The chain employs TRBV7-2 and TRBJ2-5; 8 nucleotides match TRBD2. J lost 5 bases, V lost 4 bases, and 3 bases had no gene match. The CDR3 totals 13 residues. Germline loops: CDR1 SGHTA, CDR2 FQGNSA. The chain's CDR3 is CASSSGLAETQYF. The CDR3 nucleotides are TGTGCCAGCAGCTCCGGACTAGCTGAGACCCAGTACTTC.

This clonotype came up many times. The chain recombines TRBV4-2 with TRBJ2-7, with 7 nucleotides matching TRBD1. V lost 5 bases to trimming and J lost 3 bases; unmatched junction nucleotides: 7. CDR3 length: 14 amino acids. Germline loops: CDR1 LGHNA, CDR2 YNFKEQ. The CDR3 nucleotides read TGTGCCAGCAGCACCCGACAGGGTCTCTACGAGCAGTACTTC. Its translation is CASSTRQGLYEQYF.

This clonotype has at least ten counts. The chain uses TRBV7-3 and TRBJ1-1, with 7 bases identical to TRBD1. This CDR3 is built from 15 residues. Germline CDR1 reads SGHTA; CDR2 reads FQGTGA. With 0 bases clipped from V and 3 bases from J, the junction kept 4 bases outside the gene matches. Written as DNA, the CDR3 is TGTGCCAGCAGCTTAACAGGGGACAGTTACACTGAAGCTTTCTTT. As protein: CASSLTGDSYTEAFF.

The chain couples TRBV11-2 to TRBJ1-2; 10 bases align to TRBD1. Germline V gives CDR1 SGHAT, CDR2 FQNNGV. The CDR3 is made up of 15 amino acids. The V and J ends lost 0 bases and 8 bases, in that order; junction bases with no gene match: 6. Here the CDR3 DNA reads TGTGCCAGCAGCTTAGAGCCGACAGGGGGCGGCGGCTACACCTTC. It codes for CASSLEPTGGGGYTF.

This clonotype was seen at least ten times. The chain couples TRBV20-1 to TRBJ1-2, with 7 bases lining up with TRBD1. The ends lost 5 bases at V and 8 bases at J; junction bases unmatched: 11. This CDR3 contains 13 residues. Germline V gives CDR1 DFQATT, CDR2 SNEGSKA (reference sequence). The CDR3 bases are TGCAGTGCTCCCGGGACAGACATTAACGGCTACACCTTC. It yields the protein CSAPGTDINGYTF.